These 20 T cell receptor beta chains were sequenced from one sample in a study of OX40 agonist ivuxolimab in advanced cancers. Data came from immunoSEQ multiplex PCR; TCRdb stores just in-frame clones and leaves some out. The table lists more than 60,000 clones, approximately 83% of them singletons. The material was CD4+ or CD8+ T cells sorted from blood, obtained in a trial of the OX40 agonist ivuxolimab. These receptors were collected from an adult with an advanced solid tumor such as melanoma, head and neck, liver or kidney cancer.

The chain uses TRBV5-5 and TRBJ2-4; possible D gene TRBD1, 6 bases. The germline V gene encodes CDR1 SGHKS and CDR2 YYEKEE (reference sequence). This CDR3 spans 12 amino acids. Trimming took 3 bases from V and 10 from J, leaving 11 bases between them. The CDR3 loop reads CASSSGTTIQYF. CDR3 DNA: TGTGCCAGCAGCTCCGGGACAACGATTCAGTACTTC.

This clone has more than one count but fewer than ten. V is TRBV5-4 and J is TRBJ2-3; 7 bases align to TRBD2. J gave up 4 bases and V 4 bases, and 9 bases lay outside the gene matches. Germline V gene data show CDR1 as SGHNT and CDR2 as YYREEE (reference sequence). The CDR3 length is 15 residues. The CDR3 sequence is CASSIQLGGADTQYF. The CDR3 DNA follows: TGTGCCAGCAGCATACAGCTGGGGGGGGCAGATACGCAGTATTTT.

The V call is TRBV18, the J call TRBJ1-1; a possible D gene is TRBD1 (6 bases). Per the germline V gene, CDR1 is KGHSH and CDR2 is LQKENI. Trimming removed 4 bases at V and 3 bases at J, with 18 bases between. CDR3 size: 16 residues. The CDR3 DNA reads TGTGCCAGCTCACGAGACGGTTTAACAGGGTACACTGAAGCTTTCTTT. Encoded protein: CASSRDGLTGYTEAFF.

This clone was found a few times. The CDR3 nucleotides read TGTGCCAGCAGCTTAGTTTGGGCATTAAACACCGGGGAGCTGTTTTTT. This encodes CASSLVWALNTGELFF. This chain connects TRBV7-8 to TRBJ2-2; D unclear. CDR1 and CDR2 from the germline V gene are SGHVS and FQNEAQ. V dropped 1 base and J dropped 2 bases, with 11 bases sitting between them. This CDR3 has 16 amino acids.

This chain connects TRBV6-1 to TRBJ1-5; 8 bases align to TRBD1. Germline CDR1 and CDR2: MNHNS and SASEGT. The J segment lost 6 bases and the V segment lost 0 bases, leaving 7 bases of the junction unmatched. This CDR3 contains 16 residues. CDR3 loop: CASSEALSGGGQPQHF. CDR3 coding DNA: TGTGCCAGCAGTGAAGCGCTCTCAGGGGGCGGTCAGCCCCAGCATTTT.

The chain employs TRBV29-1 and TRBJ2-1; 7 bases are shared with TRBD2. The CDR3 is 11 residues long. Looked up from germline, CDR1 is SQVTM and CDR2 is ANQGSEA. CDR3 amino acids: CTFGTMSEQFF. In nucleotides, the CDR3 is TGCACGTTCGGGACTATGAGTGAGCAGTTCTTC.

This sequence joins TRBV7-9 and TRBJ1-5; 10 nucleotides line up with TRBD1. In germline, CDR1 is SEHNR, CDR2 FQNEAQ (reference sequence). This CDR3 has 17 residues. V lost 5 bases, J lost 2 bases, and 9 bases stayed unmatched. The chain's CDR3 is CASSPDRGSGGNQPQHF. The CDR3 coding sequence is TGTGCCAGCAGCCCGGACAGGGGGAGTGGGGGCAATCAGCCCCAGCATTTT.

The V and J genes are TRBV28 and TRBJ1-2; possible D gene TRBD1, 5 bases. Germline-derived CDR1 and CDR2 are MDHEN and SYDVKM. V lost 4 bases and J lost 4, with 10 bases in between. The CDR3 sequence is 13 residues long. CDR3 amino acids: CASSWGGGYGYTF. CDR3 in DNA: TGTGCCAGCAGTTGGGGGGGTGGCTATGGCTACACCTTC.

V and J are TRBV7-2 and TRBJ2-7, with 10 bases fitting TRBD2. The CDR3 is 14 amino acids. Germline lookup yields CDR1 SGHTA and CDR2 FQGNSA. Germline trimming cut 1 base from V and 3 bases from J; bases unmatched to any gene: 0. The CDR3 DNA reads TGTGCCAGCAGCTTAGGACTAGCGGGCTACGAGCAGTACTTC. The encoded protein is CASSLGLAGYEQYF.

The V call is TRBV4-3, the J call TRBJ2-5; D may be TRBD2 (7 bases). CDR1 is LGHNA, CDR2 YSLEER, per germline. This CDR3 is 17 amino acids long. V lost 5 bases to trimming and J lost 1 base, with 20 bases between them. CDR3 in amino acids: CASSNGGGQGLQETQYF. The CDR3 region has the DNA TGCGCCAGCAGCAATGGGGGGGGGCAGGGGCTCCAAGAGACCCAGTACTTC.

The rearrangement uses TRBV6-5 and TRBJ2-1; 7 nucleotides match TRBD1. CDR1 is MNHEY, CDR2 SVGAGI, per germline. The CDR3 loop spans 16 amino acids. The J segment lost 4 bases and the V segment lost 0 bases, leaving 6 bases of the junction unmatched. The CDR3 is CASSYSSGGPYNEQFF. The CDR3 region has the DNA TGTGCCAGCAGTTACTCGTCAGGGGGACCTTACAATGAGCAGTTCTTC.

The V gene is TRBV6-6, the J gene TRBJ2-1; D is ambiguous. Germline V CDR1 and CDR2: MNHNY, SVGAGI (reference sequence). The V end was cut by 5 bases, the J end by 6 bases, with 8 bases between. The CDR3 is 12 residues long. This CDR3 is CASSPDGNEQFF. The CDR3 DNA follows: TGTGCCAGCAGTCCGGACGGCAATGAGCAGTTCTTC.

The chain is built from TRBV29-1 and TRBJ1-4; D remains ambiguous. The germline CDR1 and CDR2 sequences are SQVTM and ANQGSEA. V was pared by 6 bases and J by 8 bases, with 13 bases between. This CDR3 has 12 amino acids. CDR3 coding DNA: TGCAGCGTGGGAGAAGGACCCGAAAAACTGTTTTTT. This sequence encodes CSVGEGPEKLFF.

V is TRBV19 and J is TRBJ1-4; 9 bases agree with TRBD1. Trimming cost V 3 bases and J 10 bases; bases outside gene matches: 9. CDR3 size: 15 residues. CDR1 is LNHDA and CDR2 is SQIVND in the germline V gene (reference sequence). The CDR3 nucleotides are TGTGCCAGTAGTATTCCGCGGACAGGGGAAGGAAAACTGTTTTTT. Translated: CASSIPRTGEGKLFF.

The J gene is TRBJ2-2, the V gene TRBV19, with D possibly TRBD2 on 7 matching bases. Per the germline V gene, CDR1 is LNHDA and CDR2 is SQIVND (reference sequence). Trimming removed 7 bases at V and 3 bases at J, with 21 bases between. CDR3 length equals 17 residues. The CDR3 loop is CASTRRGQVGYTGELFF. In DNA form, the CDR3 reads TGTGCCAGTACCAGGCGGGGGCAGGTTGGGTACACCGGGGAGCTGTTTTTT.

As to this clone: This CDR3 is also generated by other DNA sequences in the sample. The chain is built from TRBV6-1 and TRBJ1-4; D remains ambiguous. CDR1 MNHNS and CDR2 SASEGT come from the germline V gene. V gave up 3 bases and J gave up 2 bases, with 7 bases separating them. The CDR3 totals 14 residues. The CDR3 nucleotides are TGTGCCAGCAGTGAGCCGGGGACTAATGAAAAACTGTTTTTT. Encoded protein: CASSEPGTNEKLFF.

The rearrangement uses TRBV11-2 and TRBJ2-1; D ambiguous. The ends were cut back, 4 bases at V and 6 bases at J, with 16 bases in the middle. Germline V gene lookup returns CDR1 SGHAT and CDR2 FQNNGV. The CDR3 length is 15 residues. CDR3 nucleotides: TGTGCCAGCAGCTCGCAGAGAGTGTCCGGCAATGAGCAGTTCTTC. This sequence encodes CASSSQRVSGNEQFF.

The rearrangement links TRBV19 to TRBJ1-2; D perhaps matches TRBD1 (5 bases). V shed 6 bases and J shed 3 bases, with 8 bases lying between them. There are 12 residues in the CDR3. The germline gives CDR1 LNHDA, CDR2 SQIVND (reference sequence). The DNA for the CDR3 is TGTGCCAGTAGGGGGACCGACTATGGCTACACCTTC. Translating it yields CASRGTDYGYTF.

The rearrangement links TRBV19 to TRBJ2-5; 8 nucleotides match TRBD1. Germline CDR1 LNHDA, CDR2 SQIVND (reference sequence). V was pared by 5 bases and J by 0 bases, with 5 bases of the junction left unmatched. The CDR3 contains 15 residues. The CDR3 DNA is TGTGCCAGTAGTCCTGGGACAGGCTACCAAGAGACCCAGTACTTC. Translating it yields CASSPGTGYQETQYF. The full variable domain, its missing parts supplied by reference TRBV19 and TRBJ2-5, is DGGITQSPKYLFRKEGQNVTLSCEQNLNHDAMYWYRQDPGQGLRLIYYSQIVNDFQKGDIAEGYSVSREKKESFPLTVTSAQKNPTAFYLCASSPGTGYQETQYFGPGTRLLVL.

The V call is TRBV7-9, the J call TRBJ2-7; 11 bases line up with TRBD1. The V gene end was trimmed by 4 bases and the J gene end by 5 bases; junction bases not matched to a gene: 4. This CDR3 spans 14 amino acids. In germline, CDR1 is SEHNR, CDR2 FQNEAQ (reference sequence). CDR3 amino acids: CASSSWTGGDEQYF. The CDR3 DNA is TGTGCCAGCAGCTCCTGGACAGGGGGCGACGAGCAGTACTTC. Complete variable domain (other parts from reference TRBV7-9 and TRBJ2-7): DTGVSQNPRHKITKRGQNVTFRCDPISEHNRLYWYRQTLGQGPEFLTYFQNEAQLEKSRLLSDRFSAERPKGSFSTLEIQRTEQGDSAMYLCASSSWTGGDEQYFGPGTRLTVT.